The clone carrying this TCR beta chain was counted only a few times. Its antigen is unknown. The V gene lost 5 bases and the J gene lost 1 base, with 8 bases spanning the gap. There are 13 residues in the CDR3. Germline assignment: CDR1 SGHAT and CDR2 FQDESV (reference sequence). The data derive from a study of beta chain features in type 1 diabetes. Sorted populations were all over 95% pure. Since all of the isolated RNA was reverse transcribed, expressed TCRB transcripts were what got sequenced. Samples of naive, central memory and regulatory T cells yielded a mean of about 3.5 million reads. Method: immunoSEQ multiplex PCR; TCRdb's copy keeps in-frame clones and lacks some. The table shows more than 60,000 clones, with roughly 60% occurring only once. Findings of the study overall: Relative to healthy donors, patients appeared to have naive, central memory and Treg TCRB repertoires that were more similar. Lower insertion and higher deletion counts appeared at VDJ junctions in type 1 diabetes patients.

The TCR originated in a woman under 30 in good health. Sequencing was carried out using Tregs from blood. The chain has TRBV11-1 and TRBJ1-1, with a tentative D call TRBD1 (6 bases). The CDR3 here is CASSRQENTEAFF. Here the CDR3 DNA reads TGTGCCAGCAGCCGACAGGAGAACACTGAAGCTTTCTTT.